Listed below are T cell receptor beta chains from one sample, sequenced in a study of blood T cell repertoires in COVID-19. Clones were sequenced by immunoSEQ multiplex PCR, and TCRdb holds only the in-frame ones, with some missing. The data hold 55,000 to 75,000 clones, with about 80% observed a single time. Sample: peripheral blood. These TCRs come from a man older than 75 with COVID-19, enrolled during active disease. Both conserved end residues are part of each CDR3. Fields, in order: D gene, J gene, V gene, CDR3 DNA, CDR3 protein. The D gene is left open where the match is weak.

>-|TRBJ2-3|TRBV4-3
TGCGCCAGCAGCCAAGATCAGGGGAGCACAGATACGCAGTATTTT
CASSQDQGSTDTQYF
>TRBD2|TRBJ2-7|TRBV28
TGTGCCAGCAGTTCTTTAGCGGGGAGCTCCTACGAGCAGTACTTC
CASSSLAGSSYEQYF
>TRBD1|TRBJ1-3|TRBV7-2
TGTGCCAGCAGCCCGCGACAGGGAACTGGAAACACCATATATTTT
CASSPRQGTGNTIYF
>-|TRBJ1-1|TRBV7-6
TGTGCCAGCAGCCCCGTCAGAGGCAGCCTTGAAGCTTTCTTT
CASSPVRGSLEAFF
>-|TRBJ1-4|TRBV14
TGTGCCAGCAGCCAAGATTATGGGCCTTTTCCCGAAAAACTGTTTTTT
CASSQDYGPFPEKLFF
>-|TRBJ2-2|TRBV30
TGTGCCTGGAGTGAACAGGGGGAGCTGTTTTTT
CAWSEQGELFF
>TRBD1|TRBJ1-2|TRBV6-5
TGTGCCAGCAGTTACCAGGACAGGGCGGTAAATGGCTACACCTTC
CASSYQDRAVNGYTF
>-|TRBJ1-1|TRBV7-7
TGTGCCAGCAGCTTATCCAGGGTGAACACTGAAGCTTTCTTT
CASSLSRVNTEAFF
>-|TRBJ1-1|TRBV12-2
TGTGCAAGTCGCTTAGATCTTAACACTGAAGCTTTCTTT
CASRLDLNTEAFF
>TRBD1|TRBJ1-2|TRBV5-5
TGTGCCAGCAGCTTGACAGGACAGGGCAACTATGGCTACACCTTC
CASSLTGQGNYGYTF